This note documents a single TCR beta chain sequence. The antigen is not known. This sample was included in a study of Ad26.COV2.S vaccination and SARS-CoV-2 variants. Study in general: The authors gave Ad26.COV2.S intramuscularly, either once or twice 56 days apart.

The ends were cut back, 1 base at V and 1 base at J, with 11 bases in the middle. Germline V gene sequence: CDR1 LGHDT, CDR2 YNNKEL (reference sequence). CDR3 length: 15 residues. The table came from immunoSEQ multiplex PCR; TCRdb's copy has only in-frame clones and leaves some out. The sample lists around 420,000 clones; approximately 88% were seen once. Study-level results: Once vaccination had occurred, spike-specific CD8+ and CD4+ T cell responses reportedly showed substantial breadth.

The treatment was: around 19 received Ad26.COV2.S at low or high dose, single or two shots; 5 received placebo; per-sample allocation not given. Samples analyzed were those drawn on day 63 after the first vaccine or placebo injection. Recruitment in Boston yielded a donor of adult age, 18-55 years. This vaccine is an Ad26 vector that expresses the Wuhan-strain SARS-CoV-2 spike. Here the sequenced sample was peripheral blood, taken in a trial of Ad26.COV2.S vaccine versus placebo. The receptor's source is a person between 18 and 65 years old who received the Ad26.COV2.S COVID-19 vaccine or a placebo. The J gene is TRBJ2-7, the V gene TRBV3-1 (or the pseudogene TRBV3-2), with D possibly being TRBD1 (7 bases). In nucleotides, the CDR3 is TGTGCCAGCAGCCAAGGGAGGGGGCTTTCCTACGAGCAGTACTTC. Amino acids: CASSQGRGLSYEQYF.